These 8 T cell receptor beta chains originate from one sample sequenced in a study of shared clonotypes between healthy human individuals. The assay was immunoSEQ multiplex PCR, and TCRdb's table has in-frame clones only and misses some. The sample yields about 2 million clones, roughly 95% seen once. The naive CD8 fraction comprised CD45RO-negative cells positively selected for CCR7 and excluded terminally differentiated effector memory CD45RA+ cells. The sequencing input was naive CD8+ T cells sorted from blood. Every receptor here comes from a man aged 18 to 30 in good health.

J is TRBJ2-3 and V is TRBV6-5, with D uncertain. CDR3 length: 12 amino acids. CDR1 is MNHEY and CDR2 is SVGAGI in the germline V gene. Trimming removed 7 bases from V and 2 bases from J, with 7 bases in between. The DNA for the CDR3 is TGTGCCAGCAAGGCGGTCACAGATACGCAGTATTTT. The encoded protein is CASKAVTDTQYF.

This rearrangement joins TRBV4-1 to TRBJ1-5; D remains ambiguous. V lost 1 base, J lost 6 bases, and 13 bases lay in between. CDR3 size: 15 residues. Germline CDR1 is MGHRA and CDR2 is YSYEKL. The DNA for the CDR3 is TGCGCCAGCAGCCAAGGAGACTTGCCGGGTCAGCCCCAGCATTTT. The encoded protein is CASSQGDLPGQPQHF.

The chain is built from TRBV30 and TRBJ1-2; no reliable D call. Germline assignment: CDR1 GTSNPN and CDR2 SVGIG (reference sequence). The CDR3 covers 15 residues. Deletions cut 4 bases from V and 1 base from J, with 16 bases between. The CDR3 spells CAWTGRRRLNYGYTF. For the CDR3, the DNA is TGTGCCTGGACCGGTCGCAGGCGACTTAACTATGGCTACACCTTC.

J is TRBJ1-2 and V is TRBV5-4; D is ambiguous. CDR1 and CDR2 (germline): SGHNT, YYREEE (reference sequence). The CDR3 totals 12 residues. The V end lost 0 bases, the J end lost 3 bases, and 3 bases lay between the germline ends. The DNA of the CDR3 is TGTGCCAGCAGCTTGGAGGACTATGGCTACACCTTC. It encodes CASSLEDYGYTF.

In its sample, this clone was seen once. V and J are TRBV19 and TRBJ2-1; 10 nucleotides align to TRBD2. This CDR3 has 14 amino acids. The trim removed 0 bases at V and 15 bases at J, leaving 8 bases unmatched. Germline lookup yields CDR1 LNHDA and CDR2 SQIVND (reference sequence). The CDR3 DNA follows: TGTGCCAGTAGTATAGACGGAGCGGGGGGGCCCGGGTTCTTC. Protein sequence: CASSIDGAGGPGFF.

The chain joins TRBV7-9 to TRBJ2-7; 9 bases are shared with TRBD1. The V segment lost 7 bases and the J segment 6 bases; nucleotides outside the gene matches: 7. This CDR3 has 13 residues. CDR1 SEHNR and CDR2 FQNEAQ come from the germline V gene (reference sequence). CDR3 residues: CASNAGTGFEQYF. The CDR3 DNA sequence: TGTGCCAGCAACGCCGGGACAGGGTTCGAGCAGTACTTC. Full variable domain (rest looked up from reference TRBV7-9 and TRBJ2-7): DTGVSQNPRHKITKRGQNVTFRCDPISEHNRLYWYRQTLGQGPEFLTYFQNEAQLEKSRLLSDRFSAERPKGSFSTLEIQRTEQGDSAMYLCASNAGTGFEQYFGPGTRLTVT.

The chain has TRBV5-4 and TRBJ2-2; 7 positions agree with TRBD2. V shed 3 bases, J shed 5 bases, and the junction held 4 bases outside the gene matches. CDR3 length: 14 amino acids. Germline V CDR1 and CDR2: SGHNT, YYREEE (reference sequence). This CDR3 is CASSWRGGTGELFF. CDR3 coding DNA: TGTGCCAGCAGCTGGAGGGGAGGGACCGGGGAGCTGTTTTTT.

The chain recombines TRBV28 with TRBJ1-1; D gene ambiguous. Looked up from germline, CDR1 is MDHEN and CDR2 is SYDVKM. This CDR3 comprises 15 residues. The V and J ends lost 5 bases and 1 base respectively, with 14 bases between them. The CDR3 loop is CASSTPKTANTEAFF. CDR3 nucleotide sequence: TGTGCCAGCAGTACCCCCAAAACAGCGAACACTGAAGCTTTCTTT. Using reference TRBV28 and TRBJ1-1 for the parts outside the CDR3, the full variable domain is DVKVTQSSRYLVKRTGEKVFLECVQDMDHENMFWYRQDPGLGLRLIYFSYDVKMKEKGDIPEGYSVSREKKERFSLILESASTNQTSMYLCASSTPKTANTEAFFGQGTRLTVV.